Each of the 10 T cell receptor beta chains below was sequenced from the same sample in a study of T cell responses to AZD1222 COVID-19 vaccine. Measured with immunoSEQ multiplex PCR; TCRdb has only the in-frame clones, and not every one. The data hold 90,000 to 95,000 clones, with 88% observed a single time. The sample here was peripheral blood, taken on day 0 of AZD1222 vaccination. Receptors originate from an adult in good health.

As DNA, the CDR3 is TGTGCCAGCAGCCAAGATACCTATGAAGCTTTCTTT. Translating gives CASSQDTYEAFF. The chain uses TRBV3-1 (or the pseudogene TRBV3-2) and TRBJ1-1; D gene uncertain. CDR1 LGHDT and CDR2 YNNKEL come from the germline V gene (reference sequence). V shed 0 bases and J shed 7 bases, with 6 bases lying between them. The CDR3 has 12 amino acids.

The rearrangement uses TRBV6-4 and TRBJ2-3, with D tentatively TRBD2 (6 bases). V gave up 3 bases and J gave up 6 bases, with 16 bases separating them. The CDR3 extends over 15 amino acids. CDR1 MRHNA and CDR2 SNTAGT come from the germline V gene. CDR3 in DNA: TGTGCCAGCAGTGATTCCGGGGGATCGTGGGATACGCAGTATTTT. Its protein is CASSDSGGSWDTQYF.

The V gene is TRBV4-3, the J gene TRBJ1-2, with D perhaps TRBD1 (5 bases). This CDR3 spans 13 amino acids. Germline V gene lookup returns CDR1 LGHNA and CDR2 YSLEER. V was trimmed by 1 base and J by 2 bases, leaving 5 bases between them. CDR3 in amino acids: CASSQAGNYGYTF. CDR3 bases: TGCGCCAGCAGCCAAGCAGGGAACTATGGCTACACCTTC.

The rearrangement links TRBV5-5 to TRBJ1-1; D remains unclear. Looked up from germline, CDR1 is SGHKS and CDR2 is YYEKEE (reference sequence). Trimming shortened V by 2 bases and J by 5 bases, and 13 bases separated the two germline ends. The CDR3 sequence is 14 residues long. As DNA, the CDR3 is TGTGCCAGCAGCTTCCCCGGGGTAAATACTGAAGCTTTCTTT. It specifies CASSFPGVNTEAFF.

The rearrangement uses TRBV6-1 and TRBJ1-1, with a weak D call TRBD1 (5 bases). This CDR3 is built from 15 residues. Trimming pared 0 bases from V and 3 bases from J, leaving 11 bases between. Germline loops: CDR1 MNHNS, CDR2 SASEGT. CDR3 amino acids: CASSEAQGGYTEAFF. CDR3 in DNA: TGTGCCAGCAGTGAAGCGCAGGGTGGGTACACTGAAGCTTTCTTT.

The V and J genes are TRBV10-3 and TRBJ1-1; TRBD1 is a possible D gene (6 bases). The CDR3 contains 13 residues. From germline, CDR1 is ENHRY and CDR2 SYGVKD. Trimming left V 5 bases short and J 6 bases short, with 13 bases between. The CDR3 DNA reads TGTGCCATCAGTCACTCAGACAGGTCTGAAGCTTTCTTT. Its protein is CAISHSDRSEAFF.

The chain is built from TRBV5-4 and TRBJ2-1; 16 bases agree with TRBD2. CDR1 SGHNT and CDR2 YYREEE come from the germline V gene (reference sequence). V shed 4 bases and J 4 bases; nucleotides not matched to a gene: 11. There are 19 residues in the CDR3. The CDR3 DNA is TGTGCCAGCAGCGGATCCGGGACTAGCGGGGGGGCCATATACAATGAGCAGTTCTTC. Residues: CASSGSGTSGGAIYNEQFF.

The rearrangement joins TRBV10-3 to TRBJ2-5; D unclear. CDR1 is ENHRY and CDR2 is SYGVKD in the germline V gene. Trimming stripped 3 bases from V and 2 bases from J, with 13 bases between. This CDR3 has 15 amino acids. The CDR3 protein is CAISDSQSLQETQYF. DNA of the CDR3: TGTGCCATCAGTGACTCCCAATCCCTTCAAGAGACCCAGTACTTC.

The V call is TRBV28, the J call TRBJ2-7; D unresolved. V lost 7 bases and J lost 2, with 9 bases in between. The CDR3 covers 12 residues. The germline CDR1 and CDR2 sequences are MDHEN and SYDVKM. This CDR3 is CASKDGTYEQYF. The CDR3 region has the DNA TGTGCCAGCAAGGACGGAACCTACGAGCAGTACTTC.

The chain has TRBV7-2 and TRBJ2-5; D is perhaps TRBD1 (5 bases). Per the germline V gene, CDR1 is SGHTA and CDR2 is FQGNSA. V shed 3 bases and J shed 7 bases, with 15 bases lying between them. This CDR3 is 14 amino acids long. CDR3 in amino acids: CASSLDRQPWTQYF. CDR3 in DNA: TGTGCCAGCAGCTTGGACCGACAGCCGTGGACCCAGTACTTC.